The 11 T cell receptor beta chains below were found in one sample sequenced in a study of OX40 agonist ivuxolimab in advanced cancers. This table comes from immunoSEQ multiplex PCR, and its TCRdb copy is limited to in-frame clones, with some not included. The sample lists tens of thousands of clones; about nine tenths were seen once. Source: CD4+ or CD8+ T cells sorted from blood, taken in a trial of the OX40 agonist ivuxolimab. These receptors originate from an adult with an advanced solid tumor such as melanoma, head and neck, liver or kidney cancer.

CDR3 DNA: TGCAGTGCCGGGAGTAGTGACGAGCAGTACTTC. This gives the protein CSAGSSDEQYF. The chain employs TRBV20-1 and TRBJ2-7, with D possibly matching TRBD2 (6 bases). Germline CDR1 is DFQATT and CDR2 is SNEGSKA (reference sequence). The V and J ends lost 6 bases and 5 bases respectively, with 11 bases between them. This CDR3 is built from 11 residues.

The rearrangement links TRBV5-1 to TRBJ1-2; no clear D. The V end was cut by 0 bases, the J end by 5 bases, with 11 bases between. The CDR3 covers 14 residues. Per the germline V gene, CDR1 is SGHRS and CDR2 is YFSETQ. CDR3 in DNA: TGCGCCAGCAGCTTGGGGGCAGATCTTTATGGCTACACCTTC. Protein sequence: CASSLGADLYGYTF.

The rearrangement joins TRBV11-3 to TRBJ2-4, with 8 bases that match TRBD1. V lost 3 bases, J lost 5 bases, and 3 bases stayed unmatched. Germline loops: CDR1 SGHNT, CDR2 YENEEA. This CDR3 is 14 amino acids long. CDR3 nucleotides: TGTGCCAGCAGCTTTGGGACAGGCCAAAACATTCAGTACTTC. Translation: CASSFGTGQNIQYF. Full variable domain (remainder filled in from reference TRBV11-3 and TRBJ2-4): EAGVVQSPRYKIIEKKQPVAFWCNPISGHNTLYWYLQNLGQGPELLIRYENEEAVDDSQLPKDRFSAERLKGVDSTLKIQPAELGDSAVYLCASSFGTGQNIQYFGAGTRLSVL.

This clone was seen just once. The chain couples TRBV25-1 to TRBJ2-1, with TRBD2 identical over 13 bases. There are 16 residues in the CDR3. V dropped 3 bases and J dropped 4; count of bases not matched to a gene: 3. From germline, CDR1 is MGHDK and CDR2 SYGVNS. CDR3 in DNA: TGTGCCAGCAGTGAGACTAGCGGGAGGACTTACAATGAGCAGTTCTTC. Translation: CASSETSGRTYNEQFF. Supplemented by reference TRBV25-1 and TRBJ2-1, the full variable domain reads EADIYQTPRYLVIGTGKKITLECSQTMGHDKMYWYQQDPGMELHLIHYSYGVNSTEKGDLSSESTVSRIRTEHFPLTLESARPSHTSQYLCASSETSGRTYNEQFFGPGTRLTVL.

This chain joins TRBV29-1 and TRBJ2-7; 10 bases fit TRBD2. The CDR3 is made up of 13 amino acids. The ends lost 5 bases at V and 9 bases at J; junction bases unmatched: 10. Germline values: CDR1 SQVTM, CDR2 ANQGSEA. The CDR3 coding sequence is TGCAGCGTTTTGGGACTAGCGCAACAGGGGCAGTACTTC. Protein sequence: CSVLGLAQQGQYF.

J is TRBJ2-7 and V is TRBV5-1; TRBD2 matches 14 bases. The CDR3 sequence is 17 residues long. The trim removed 4 bases at V and 2 bases at J, leaving 8 bases unmatched. Germline CDR1 is SGHRS and CDR2 is YFSETQ. CDR3 DNA: TGCGCCAGCAGCGCGGGACTAGCGGGAGCTAGAACCTACGAGCAGTACTTC. Translating it yields CASSAGLAGARTYEQYF.

The chain is built from TRBV5-4 and TRBJ2-2; the match to TRBD2 covers 9 bases. Germline-derived CDR1 and CDR2 are SGHNT and YYREEE (reference sequence). After removal of 4 bases from V and 5 bases from J, the junction contained 15 bases not matched to a gene. The CDR3 loop spans 18 amino acids. CDR3 amino acids: CASSQDLASGASTGELFF. The CDR3 nucleotides read TGTGCCAGCAGCCAAGACTTGGCTAGCGGGGCGAGTACCGGGGAGCTGTTTTTT.

The chain combines TRBV18 with TRBJ1-2; no clear D gene. CDR3 size: 15 residues. The germline V gene has CDR1 KGHSH and CDR2 LQKENI. V lost 3 bases, J lost 3 bases, and 14 bases lay in between. The CDR3 sequence: CASSPDAGGHYGYTF. The CDR3, as DNA: TGTGCCAGCTCACCGGATGCAGGAGGGCACTATGGCTACACCTTC.

The count of this clone is one. The V and J genes are TRBV6-6 and TRBJ2-3; D not certain. Germline lookup yields CDR1 MNHNY and CDR2 SVGAGI (reference sequence). The CDR3 runs to 14 residues. Trimming removed 2 bases at V and 0 bases at J, with 6 bases between. CDR3 region: CASSYIPSTDTQYF. CDR3 DNA sequence: TGTGCCAGCAGTTACATACCTAGCACAGATACGCAGTATTTT.

The V gene is TRBV19, the J gene TRBJ2-7; the match to TRBD1 covers 10 bases. V lost 3 bases and J lost 1; bases outside the gene matches: 6. The CDR3 is 16 residues long. Germline loops: CDR1 LNHDA, CDR2 SQIVND (reference sequence). The CDR3 here is CASSMTGGDRSYEQYF. DNA for the CDR3: TGTGCCAGTAGTATGACAGGGGGCGACAGGTCCTACGAGCAGTACTTC.

The V call is TRBV29-1, the J call TRBJ2-5; D is perhaps TRBD2 (5 bases). The CDR3 contains 14 residues. Trimming shortened V by 0 bases and J by 4 bases, and 12 bases separated the two germline ends. The V gene's germline CDR1 is SQVTM and CDR2 ANQGSEA. The CDR3 DNA is TGCAGCGTTGAAGACCCGCTGGGGAGAGAGACCCAGTACTTC. It encodes CSVEDPLGRETQYF.